Listed here are 26 T cell receptor beta chains from one sample, sequenced in a study of T cells after yellow fever vaccination. One entry per CDR3 protein results from TCRdb running MiXCR on the 5' RACE reads. The sample lists about 120,000 distinct CDR3 sequences, about 7.8% occurring once. The sequencing here drew on CD4+ T cells sorted from PBMCs, taken more than 40 days after the first yellow fever vaccination. These receptors were obtained from a man younger than 35 who received the YFV17D yellow fever vaccine.

Many counts were recorded for this clonotype. The gene calls are TRBV29-1 and TRBJ1-6; tentatively, D is TRBD1 (5 bases). V dropped 5 bases and J dropped 6 bases, with 11 bases sitting between them. Germline assignment: CDR1 SQVTM and CDR2 ANQGSEA. The CDR3 contains 13 residues. The CDR3 DNA reads TGCAGCGTTAGCCAGGGTGGTAATTCACCCCTCCACTTT. This gives the protein CSVSQGGNSPLHF.

This clonotype was seen repeatedly, ten times or more. The genes are TRBV7-6 and TRBJ2-7; weak D call: TRBD1 (5 bases). The CDR3 contains 14 residues. Germline CDR1 SGHVS, CDR2 FNYEAQ. The V gene lost 2 bases and the J gene lost 4 bases, with 12 bases spanning the gap. The CDR3 here is CASSLFRGVYEQYF. CDR3 bases: TGTGCCAGCAGCTTATTTAGGGGTGTATACGAGCAGTACTTC.

The chain carries TRBV7-2 and TRBJ2-7; maybe TRBD2 (6 bases). From germline, CDR1 is SGHTA and CDR2 FQGNSA. This CDR3 region has 15 residues. V gave up 4 bases and J gave up 3 bases, with 16 bases separating them. The chain's CDR3 is CASSSRDALGYEQYF. The CDR3 nucleotides read TGTGCCAGCAGCTCGCGGGACGCCCTGGGCTACGAGCAGTACTTC.

This clonotype showed up just a few times. This chain links TRBV12-3 or TRBV12-4 with TRBJ1-2; tentatively, D is TRBD1 (6 bases). V lost 4 bases to trimming and J lost 6 bases, with 9 bases between them. CDR3 length equals 12 residues. The CDR3 here is CASSSNRDGYTF. The CDR3 coding sequence is TGTGCCAGCAGTTCGAACAGGGATGGCTACACCTTC.

In its sample, this clonotype was seen many times. The chain joins TRBV2 to TRBJ2-7; D gene uncertain. The CDR3 covers 13 residues. V lost 2 bases and J lost 0, with 5 bases in between. Germline CDR1 reads SNHLY; CDR2 reads FYNNEI. The CDR3 DNA follows: TGTGCCAGCAGTGAAAACTTCTCCTACGAGCAGTACGTC. Amino acids: CASSENFSYEQYV.

This clonotype was found many times. The chain joins TRBV11-3 to TRBJ2-3, with TRBD1 identical over 7 bases. CDR3 size: 14 residues. The germline V gene has CDR1 SGHNT and CDR2 YENEEA. Unmatched junction bases numbered 3, after V lost 5 bases and J lost 1 base. The CDR3 here is CASSLQGGTDTQYF. CDR3 coding DNA: TGTGCCAGCAGCCTTCAGGGGGGCACAGATACGCAGTATTTT.

This clonotype was seen repeatedly, ten times or more. The chain joins TRBV20-1 to TRBJ2-3; maybe TRBD2 (6 bases). The CDR3 is 13 residues long. Trimming removed 3 bases from V and 4 bases from J, with 11 bases in between. Germline CDR1 reads DFQATT; CDR2 reads SNEGSKA (reference sequence). The CDR3 nucleotides are TGCAGTGCTAGGGACTACCGGGCAGATACGCAGTATTTT. Translated: CSARDYRADTQYF.

This clonotype has a count of ten or more. The chain carries TRBV7-2 and TRBJ2-3; tentatively, D is TRBD2 (6 bases). Germline lookup yields CDR1 SGHTA and CDR2 FQGNSA. Trimming removed 5 bases at V and 0 bases at J, with 9 bases between. This CDR3 has 14 residues. CDR3 nucleotide sequence: TGTGCCAGCAGCCCGGGACTCAGCACAGATACGCAGTATTTT. Amino acids: CASSPGLSTDTQYF.

This clonotype has a count of ten or more. The chain joins TRBV4-2 to TRBJ1-3; D is undetermined. This CDR3 is 16 amino acids long. The germline CDR1 and CDR2 sequences are LGHNA and YNFKEQ. The V end was cut by 1 base, the J end by 0 bases, with 10 bases between. The CDR3 DNA reads as TGTGCCAGCAGCCAAGTAATCGGGGTCTCTGGAAACACCATATATTTT. This translates into CASSQVIGVSGNTIYF.

This clonotype has at least ten counts. The rearrangement uses TRBV30 and TRBJ2-2, with D possibly matching TRBD2 (6 bases). V dropped 2 bases and J dropped 6 bases, with 16 bases sitting between them. The CDR3 extends over 15 amino acids. Germline lookup yields CDR1 GTSNPN and CDR2 SVGIG (reference sequence). CDR3 nucleotides: TGTGCCTGGAGTAAACTGGGACTTTCGGCCGGGGAGCTGTTTTTT. It yields the protein CAWSKLGLSAGELFF.

This clonotype was recorded once. This may be a read error: a much more frequent sequence differs by one nucleotide. The V gene is TRBV29-1, the J gene TRBJ1-1; D is unclear. The length of the CDR3 is 12 residues. With 3 bases removed from V and 6 bases from J, the gap between germline ends came to 11 bases. In germline, CDR1 is SQVTM, CDR2 ANQGSEA. In DNA, the CDR3 is TGCAGCGTTGATGACGGGCACGCTGAAGCTTTCTTT. This codes for CSVDDGHAEAFF.

There are a few counts of this clonotype. The chain is built from TRBV12-3 or TRBV12-4 and TRBJ2-6, with D maybe TRBD1 (6 bases). The CDR3 runs to 18 residues. Trimming took 2 bases from V and 2 from J, leaving 16 bases between them. The CDR3 reads CASSLTGAGDPGANVLTF. CDR3 in DNA: TGTGCCAGCAGTTTAACGGGCGCAGGGGATCCTGGGGCCAACGTCCTGACTTTC.

The V gene is TRBV7-2, the J gene TRBJ2-6, with 7 nucleotides matching TRBD1. The V gene's germline CDR1 is SGHTA and CDR2 FQGNSA. The CDR3 totals 17 residues. The V gene end was trimmed by 5 bases and the J gene end by 2 bases; junction bases not matched to a gene: 9. CDR3 bases: TGTGCCAGCAGCCCGTTAGACAGGGACACTGGGGCCAACGTCCTGACTTTC. Protein product: CASSPLDRDTGANVLTF.

This clonotype has ten or more counts. V gene TRBV7-8 combines with J gene TRBJ2-1; 8 nucleotides match TRBD1. The CDR3 consists of 14 residues. Germline CDR1 SGHVS, CDR2 FQNEAQ. The V and J ends lost 8 bases and 8 bases, in that order; junction bases with no gene match: 11. CDR3 loop: CASAGRQGAHEQFF. Here the CDR3 DNA reads TGTGCCAGCGCGGGGCGTCAGGGGGCACATGAGCAGTTCTTC.

This clonotype was seen just once. The gene calls are TRBV7-2 and TRBJ2-2; a weak D match, TRBD1 (6 bases). CDR1 is SGHTA, CDR2 FQGNSA, per germline. The CDR3 has 14 amino acids. Between the trimmed V and J ends, which lost 7 bases and 6 bases, there was a span of 15 bases. The CDR3 DNA follows: TGTGCCAGCAACGTCTGGGGGCGGGCCGGGGAGCTGTTTTTT. It codes for CASNVWGRAGELFF.

This clonotype was recorded at least ten times. The genes are TRBV12-3 or TRBV12-4 and TRBJ2-3; possibly TRBD2 for D (5 bases). Trimming shortened V by 8 bases and J by 6 bases, and 9 bases separated the two germline ends. This CDR3 region has 11 residues. CDR3 protein: CASVTGDTQYF. The CDR3 bases are TGTGCCAGCGTCACGGGGGATACGCAGTATTTT.

Many counts were recorded for this clonotype. The gene calls are TRBV27 and TRBJ1-4; possible D gene TRBD1, 5 bases. Germline loops: CDR1 MNHEY, CDR2 SMNVEV (reference sequence). CDR3 size: 15 residues. V was trimmed by 3 bases and J by 10 bases, leaving 18 bases between them. CDR3 sequence reads: CASSFGGVGTGKLFF. The CDR3 coding sequence is TGTGCCAGCAGTTTTGGAGGCGTGGGGACGGGAAAACTGTTTTTT.

This clonotype was seen repeatedly, ten times or more. The J gene is TRBJ2-7, the V gene TRBV7-2; no firm D call. Germline V gene sequence: CDR1 SGHTA, CDR2 FQGNSA. The CDR3 length is 11 residues. V shed 4 bases and J shed 2 bases, with 3 bases lying between them. The CDR3 sequence: CASSSTYEQYF. CDR3 coding DNA: TGTGCCAGCAGCTCCACCTACGAGCAGTACTTC.

At least ten counts were recorded for this clonotype. The genes are TRBV6-1 and TRBJ1-3; unclear D gene. Germline CDR1 MNHNS, CDR2 SASEGT. The CDR3 totals 12 residues. Between the trimmed V and J ends, which lost 2 bases and 3 bases, there was a span of 2 bases. CDR3 amino acids: CASSEFGNTIYF. The DNA for the CDR3 is TGTGCCAGCAGTGAATTTGGAAACACCATATATTTT.

This clonotype was found many times. The rearrangement links TRBV7-2 to TRBJ1-5, with TRBD1 as a possible D gene (5 bases). The V end lost 1 base, the J end lost 4 bases, and 11 bases lay between the germline ends. CDR1 is SGHTA and CDR2 is FQGNSA in the germline V gene. The CDR3 length is 15 residues. The CDR3 bases are TGTGCCAGCAGCTTAGGCCATCAGGGAAATCAGCCCCAGCATTTT. As protein: CASSLGHQGNQPQHF. Looking up the rest from reference TRBV7-2 and TRBJ1-5 gives the full variable domain: GAGVSQSPSNKVTEKGKDVELRCDPISGHTALYWYRQSLGQGLEFLIYFQGNSAPDKSGLPSDRFSAERTGGSVSTLTIQRTQQEDSAVYLCASSLGHQGNQPQHFGDGTRLSIL.

This clonotype was recorded at least ten times. Here the CDR3 DNA reads TGCAGTGCCGATTGGGCGGGACCCAGGGGTGAAGCTTTCTTT. Protein product: CSADWAGPRGEAFF. The chain combines TRBV20-1 with TRBJ1-1; TRBD1 is a possible D gene (6 bases). V was pared by 6 bases and J by 7 bases, with 21 bases between. The CDR3 is made up of 14 amino acids. Looked up from germline, CDR1 is DFQATT and CDR2 is SNEGSKA (reference sequence).

This clonotype was seen ten or more times. The rearrangement joins TRBV5-5 to TRBJ2-5; unclear D gene. CDR1 is SGHKS, CDR2 YYEKEE, per germline (reference sequence). Trimming left V 0 bases short and J 6 bases short, with 12 bases between. The CDR3 consists of 14 residues. CDR3 residues: CASSLGVPQKTQYF. DNA for the CDR3: TGTGCCAGCAGCTTGGGCGTACCCCAGAAGACCCAGTACTTC.

The chain employs TRBV11-1 and TRBJ2-6; 9 positions agree with TRBD1. The CDR3 totals 19 residues. With V trimmed by 4 bases and J by 0 bases, 10 bases remained unmatched. Germline CDR1 SGHAT, CDR2 FQDESV (reference sequence). The CDR3 coding sequence is TGTGCCAGCAGCTACGACCGGGACAGGGCGCCCTCTGGGGCCAACGTCCTGACTTTC. Translation gives CASSYDRDRAPSGANVLTF.

The chain combines TRBV7-6 with TRBJ2-7; 10 bases align to TRBD2. The germline gives CDR1 SGHVS, CDR2 FNYEAQ. Trimming took 1 base from V and 2 from J; bases not matched to a gene: 2. The CDR3 has 15 residues. CDR3 in DNA: TGTGCCAGCAGCTTAGGCAGCGGGGGGGCCTACGAGCAGTACTTC. Its translation: CASSLGSGGAYEQYF.

There are a few counts of this clonotype. This chain links TRBV19 with TRBJ1-1; tentative D call: TRBD1 (5 bases). V gave up 4 bases and J gave up 3 bases, with 15 bases separating them. In germline, CDR1 is LNHDA, CDR2 SQIVND (reference sequence). The CDR3 is made up of 15 amino acids. The CDR3 nucleotides read TGTGCCAGTAGTACAGGGACGGGGCTCTACACTGAAGCTTTCTTT. Translation gives CASSTGTGLYTEAFF.

This clonotype was counted between two and nine times. The rearrangement joins TRBV7-8 to TRBJ1-4; 10 nucleotides line up with TRBD1. Germline assignment: CDR1 SGHVS and CDR2 FQNEAQ. V was clipped by 4 bases and J by 2 bases; unmatched bases: 16. CDR3 length: 20 residues. The CDR3 protein is CASSSSRTGGLLKTNEKLFF. CDR3 coding DNA: TGTGCCAGCAGCTCCTCCCGGACAGGGGGTTTACTCAAGACTAATGAAAAACTGTTTTTT.